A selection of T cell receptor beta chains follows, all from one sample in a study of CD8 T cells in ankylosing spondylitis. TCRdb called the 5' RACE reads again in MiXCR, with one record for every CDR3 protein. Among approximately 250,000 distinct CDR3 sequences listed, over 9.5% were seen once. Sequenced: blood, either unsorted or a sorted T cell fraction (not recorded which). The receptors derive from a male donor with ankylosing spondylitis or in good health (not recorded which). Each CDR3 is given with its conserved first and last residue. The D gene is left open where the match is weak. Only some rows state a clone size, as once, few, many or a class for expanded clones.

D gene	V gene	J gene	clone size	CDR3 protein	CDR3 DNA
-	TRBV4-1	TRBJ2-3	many	CASSQPGTDTQYF	TGCGCCAGCAGCCAGCCAGGCACAGATACGCAGTATTTT
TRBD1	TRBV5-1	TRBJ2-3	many	CASSQGQGKDTQYF	TGCGCCAGCAGCCAAGGACAGGGGAAAGATACGCAGTATTTT
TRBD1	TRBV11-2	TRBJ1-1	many	CASTIDRGTTEAFF	TGTGCCAGCACAATAGACAGGGGGACCACTGAAGCTTTCTTT
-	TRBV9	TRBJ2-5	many	CASSVRDSIYQETQYF	TGTGCCAGCAGCGTACGCGACAGCATATACCAAGAGACCCAGTACTTC
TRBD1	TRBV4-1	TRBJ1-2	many	CASSSGQGAYGYTF	TGCGCCAGCAGCTCCGGACAGGGGGCGTATGGCTACACCTTC
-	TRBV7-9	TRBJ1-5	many	CASSLDDNRAPQPQHF	TGTGCCAGCAGCTTGGACGACAACCGCGCCCCTCAGCCCCAGCATTTT
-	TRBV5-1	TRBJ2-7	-	CASSPPTAEQYF	TGCGCCAGCAGCCCCCCGACAGCCGAGCAGTACTTC
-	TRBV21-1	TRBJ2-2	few	CASSKDPSGNTGELFF	TGTGCCAGCAGCAAAGACCCTAGCGGAAACACCGGGGAGCTGTTTTTT
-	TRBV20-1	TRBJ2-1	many	CSARDLERLPINEQFF	TGCAGTGCTAGAGATCTCGAGCGGCTACCCATCAATGAGCAGTTCTTC
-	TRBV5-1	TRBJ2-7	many	CASSLFLGHYEQYF	TGCGCCAGCAGCTTGTTTCTGGGGCATTACGAGCAGTACTTC
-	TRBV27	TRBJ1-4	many	CASSPLGRYGEKLFF	TGTGCCAGCAGCCCCCTTGGTCGATATGGGGAAAAACTGTTTTTT
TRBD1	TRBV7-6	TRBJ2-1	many	CASSLGGGRGDEQFF	TGTGCCAGCAGCTTAGGAGGGGGCAGGGGTGATGAGCAGTTCTTC
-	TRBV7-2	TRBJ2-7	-	CASSLAPTEQYF	TGTGCCAGCAGCCTAGCCCCGACCGAGCAGTACTTC
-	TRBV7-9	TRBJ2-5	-	CASSLLTIQETQYF	TGTGCCAGCAGCTTACTAACTATCCAAGAGACCCAGTACTTC
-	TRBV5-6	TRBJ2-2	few	CASSPGHNSGELFF	TGTGCCAGCAGCCCAGGACACAACTCCGGGGAGCTGTTTTTT
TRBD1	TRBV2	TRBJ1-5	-	CASRLDRGGQPQHF	TGTGCCAGCAGATTAGACAGGGGTGGTCAGCCCCAGCATTTT
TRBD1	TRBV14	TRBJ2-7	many	CASTRQGSYEQYF	TGTGCCAGCACCCGACAGGGCTCCTACGAGCAGTACTTC
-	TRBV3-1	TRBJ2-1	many	CASSQAVREQFF	TGTGCCAGCAGCCAAGCCGTGCGGGAGCAGTTCTTC
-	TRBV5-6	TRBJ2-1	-	CASSAGDTGYNEQFF	TGTGCCAGCAGCGCGGGGGACACCGGTTACAATGAGCAGTTCTTC
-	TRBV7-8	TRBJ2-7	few	CASSLVAANYEQYF	TGTGCCAGCAGCTTAGTAGCAGCTAATTACGAGCAGTACTTC
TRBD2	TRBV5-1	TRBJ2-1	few	CASSLTTSGGREQFF	TGCGCCAGCAGCTTGACTACTAGCGGGGGACGGGAGCAGTTCTTC
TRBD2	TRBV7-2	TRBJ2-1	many	CASPPGGAPYNEQFF	TGTGCCAGCCCCCCCGGGGGGGCTCCCTACAATGAGCAGTTCTTC
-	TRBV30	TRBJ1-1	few	CAWRYTEAFF	TGTGCCTGGAGGTACACTGAAGCTTTCTTT
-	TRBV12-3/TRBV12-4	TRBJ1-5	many	CASSRKGVYYQPQHF	TGTGCCAGCAGCCGGAAGGGAGTATACTATCAGCCCCAGCATTTT
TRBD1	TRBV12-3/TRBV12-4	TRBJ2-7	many	CASSLRGPSYEQYF	TGTGCCAGCAGTTTGAGGGGGCCCTCCTACGAGCAGTACTTC
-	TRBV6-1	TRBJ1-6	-	CASTDSYNSPLHF	TGTGCCAGCACGGACAGCTATAATTCACCCCTCCACTTT
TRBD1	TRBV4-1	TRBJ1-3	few	CASSQGGQGGNTIYF	TGCGCCAGCAGCCAAGGGGGACAGGGCGGGAACACCATATATTTT
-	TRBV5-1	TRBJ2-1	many	CASSLGRPGGGEQFF	TGCGCCAGCAGCTTGGGACGGCCCGGAGGGGGTGAGCAGTTCTTC
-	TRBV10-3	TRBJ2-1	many	CAIREIQGYEQFF	TGTGCCATCAGGGAAATCCAGGGGTATGAGCAGTTCTTC
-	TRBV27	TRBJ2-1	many	CASSSTASPYNEQFF	TGTGCCAGCAGTTCGACAGCTAGCCCCTACAATGAGCAGTTCTTC
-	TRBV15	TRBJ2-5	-	CATSRAYVGSGGETQYF	TGTGCCACCAGCAGAGCTTATGTCGGTTCCGGTGGGGAGACCCAGTACTTC
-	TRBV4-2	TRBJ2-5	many	CASSPGPRSQETQYF	TGTGCCAGCAGCCCTGGGCCCCGTTCCCAAGAGACCCAGTACTTC
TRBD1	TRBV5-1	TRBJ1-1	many	CASSFDQRQGEAFF	TGCGCCAGCAGCTTTGACCAAAGACAGGGTGAAGCTTTCTTT
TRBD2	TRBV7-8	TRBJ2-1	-	CASSLVRRGERSYNEQFF	TGTGCCAGCAGCTTAGTCCGGCGGGGGGAGCGCTCCTACAATGAGCAGTTCTTC
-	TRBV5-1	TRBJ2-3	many	CASSLGTYEPRDTQYF	TGCGCCAGCAGCTTGGGGACATACGAACCACGAGATACGCAGTATTTT
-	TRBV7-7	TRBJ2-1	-	CASSPGAGGAGEQFF	TGTGCCAGCAGCCCGGGGGCAGGGGGGGCCGGTGAGCAGTTCTTC
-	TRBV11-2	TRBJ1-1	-	CASSLDLIGSGMNTEAFF	TGTGCCAGCAGCTTAGACCTCATTGGCTCGGGGATGAACACTGAAGCTTTCTTT
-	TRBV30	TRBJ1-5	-	CAWSGQHNQPQHF	TGTGCCTGGAGTGGACAGCACAATCAGCCCCAGCATTTT
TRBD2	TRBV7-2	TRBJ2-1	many	CASSPQNSGGIGNEQFF	TGTGCCAGCAGCCCCCAGAATAGCGGGGGGATTGGAAATGAGCAGTTCTTC
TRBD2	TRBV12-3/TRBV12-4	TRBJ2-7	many	CASSIGTSASYEQYF	TGTGCCAGCAGTATCGGGACTAGCGCTTCTTACGAGCAGTACTTC
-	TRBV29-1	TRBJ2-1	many	CSSRQASYNEQFF	TGCAGCTCCCGACAGGCATCCTACAATGAGCAGTTCTTC
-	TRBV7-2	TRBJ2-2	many	CASSLDGFNTGELFF	TGTGCCAGCAGCTTAGACGGGTTCAACACCGGGGAGCTGTTTTTT
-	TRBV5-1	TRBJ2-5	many	CASSPSSGREETQYF	TGCGCCAGCAGCCCCTCTTCAGGGCGGGAAGAGACCCAGTACTTC
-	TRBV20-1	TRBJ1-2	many	CSPRPQGDYGYTF	TGCAGTCCTCGACCCCAAGGGGACTATGGCTACACCTTC
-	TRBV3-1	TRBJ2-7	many	CASTSGGVEQYF	TGTGCCAGCACCTCCGGCGGGGTCGAGCAGTACTTC
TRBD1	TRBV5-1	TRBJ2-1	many	CASSWGGQGEQFF	TGCGCCAGCAGCTGGGGGGGACAGGGTGAGCAGTTCTTC
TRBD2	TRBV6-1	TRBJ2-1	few	CASTPTSGTHNEQFF	TGTGCCAGCACCCCGACTAGCGGGACCCACAATGAGCAGTTCTTC
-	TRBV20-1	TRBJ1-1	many	CSAPSVAGLGVNTEAFF	TGCAGTGCTCCTTCAGTGGCAGGGCTTGGAGTGAACACTGAAGCTTTCTTT
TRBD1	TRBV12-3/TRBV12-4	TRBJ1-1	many	CASSLGQFTEAFF	TGTGCCAGCAGTTTGGGACAGTTCACTGAAGCTTTCTTT
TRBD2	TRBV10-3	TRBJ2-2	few	CAIKRGLASITGELFF	TGTGCCATCAAGAGGGGACTAGCTTCGATCACCGGGGAGCTGTTTTTT
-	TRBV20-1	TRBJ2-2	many	CSALGSDTGELFF	TGCAGTGCCCTTGGAAGTGACACCGGGGAGCTGTTTTTT
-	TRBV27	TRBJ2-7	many	CASSFGGGTYEQYF	TGTGCCAGCAGTTTTGGCGGGGGCACCTACGAGCAGTACTTC